This TCR beta chain derives from a study of regulatory T cells in long-lasting Graves disease. Overall study results and limits: Peripheral blood, not thyroid tissue, was the sole material studied.

The CDR3 length is 15 residues. Trimming cost V 4 bases and J 7 bases; bases outside gene matches: 12. Germline V lookup: CDR1 LGHDT, CDR2 YNNKEL (reference sequence). Time point: newly diagnosed GD, antithyroid drugs for less than 3 months. RNA extracted from PBMCs served as the sequencing template. It was by American Thyroid Association guidelines that Graves' disease was diagnosed. EDTA tubes were used for drawing around 9 milliliters of peripheral blood. This clonotype was seen only a few times. Its antigen is unidentified. Arm-PCR of CDR3 regions and iRepertoire HTBI primers were the basis on which TCR beta libraries were built. Each CDR3 protein is one row after TCRdb ran MiXCR on the multiplex PCR reads. Of some 350,000 distinct CDR3 sequences listed, under 20% are singletons. This sample also belongs to another study, concerning T cells in Graves' hyperthyroidism and ophthalmopathy. According to that study: With the HTBI primer set, the TCR CDR3 went through a first round of RT-PCR.

The receptor was isolated from a woman younger than 30 with Graves disease. V usage is TRBV3-1 and J usage is TRBJ2-7, with 8 bases identical to TRBD1. The sample in question was peripheral blood mononuclear cells (PBMCs), obtained at new diagnosis, from a patient treated with antithyroid drugs. The CDR3 bases are TGTGCCAGCAGCCCCCCCGGACAGGGATCGAGGGAGCAGTACTTC. Translation gives CASSPPGQGSREQYF.